Listed here are 15 T cell receptor beta chains from one sample, sequenced in a study of long-term antiretroviral therapy in people with HIV. Survey-level resolution applied to immunoSEQ assay v3.0. TCRdb's table, derived via immunoSEQ multiplex PCR, lists solely in-frame clones and lacks some. The sample carries some 22,000 clones, around 80% recorded once. The source material was unsorted PBMCs, sampled 4.1 years after starting antiretroviral therapy. The receptors derive from a woman in her thirties or forties with HIV.

This clone was seen more than once but under ten times. This chain uses TRBV4-1 with TRBJ2-1; TRBD2 agrees at 15 bases. This CDR3 comprises 18 residues. V lost 1 base, J lost 6 bases, and 7 bases stayed unmatched. The V gene's germline CDR1 is MGHRA and CDR2 YSYEKL. This chain's CDR3 is CASSQARTSGRVGNEQFF. CDR3 sequence (DNA): TGCGCCAGCAGCCAAGCCCGGACTAGCGGGAGGGTCGGCAATGAGCAGTTCTTC.

V usage is TRBV7-9 and J usage is TRBJ2-2, with D maybe TRBD1 (5 bases). This CDR3 is built from 14 residues. From germline, CDR1 is SEHNR and CDR2 FQNEAQ (reference sequence). V lost 11 bases and J 0 bases, leaving 13 bases between the germline ends. CDR3 amino acids: CAPSRAANTGELFF. CDR3 bases: TGTGCCCCCTCCAGGGCGGCGAACACCGGGGAGCTGTTTTTT.

The V gene is TRBV29-1, the J gene TRBJ1-1, with D unresolved. Germline V CDR1 and CDR2: SQVTM, ANQGSEA. The CDR3 covers 13 residues. Trimming removed 0 bases at V and 6 bases at J, with 11 bases between. The CDR3 DNA reads as TGCAGCGTTGAAGATGGACTGCCACCTGAAGCTTTCTTT. It translates to CSVEDGLPPEAFF.

V is TRBV11-2 and J is TRBJ2-1, with a possible D match to TRBD1 (7 bases). This CDR3 spans 14 amino acids. With 3 bases removed from V and 7 bases from J, the gap between germline ends came to 13 bases. CDR1 is SGHAT and CDR2 is FQNNGV in the germline V gene. CDR3 residues: CASSLVAGGNEQFF. The DNA for the CDR3 is TGTGCCAGCAGCTTGGTTGCAGGGGGGAATGAGCAGTTCTTC.

This rearrangement joins TRBV7-9 to TRBJ2-1; D perhaps matches TRBD1 (5 bases). Looked up from germline, CDR1 is SEHNR and CDR2 is FQNEAQ (reference sequence). The CDR3 extends over 13 amino acids. Trimming stripped 8 bases from V and 7 bases from J, with 15 bases between. The CDR3 DNA is TGTGCCAGCTCCTCGACAGTACTTAATGAGCAGTTCTTC. Its protein is CASSSTVLNEQFF. The whole variable domain, remainder taken from reference TRBV7-9 and TRBJ2-1, is DTGVSQNPRHKITKRGQNVTFRCDPISEHNRLYWYRQTLGQGPEFLTYFQNEAQLEKSRLLSDRFSAERPKGSFSTLEIQRTEQGDSAMYLCASSSTVLNEQFFGPGTRLTVL.

The chain uses TRBV9 and TRBJ1-1; 12 nucleotides line up with TRBD1. From germline, CDR1 is SGDLS and CDR2 YYNGEE. This CDR3 region has 14 residues. J was trimmed by 4 bases and V by 2 bases; bases with no gene match: 0. CDR3 protein: CASSVGQGATEAFF. The CDR3 DNA reads as TGTGCCAGCAGCGTGGGACAGGGGGCCACTGAAGCTTTCTTT.

This clone was detected a few times. J is TRBJ2-2 and V is TRBV2; 8 bases agree with TRBD1. The trim removed 7 bases at V and 4 bases at J, leaving 14 bases unmatched. CDR1 and CDR2 (germline): SNHLY, FYNNEI. The CDR3 extends over 17 amino acids. CDR3 coding DNA: TGTGCCAGCACCCCAGGGGGGACAGGCGCCGTCACCGGGGAGCTGTTTTTT. Translating it yields CASTPGGTGAVTGELFF.

The rearrangement links TRBV13 to TRBJ2-7; D uncertain. The CDR3 loop spans 14 amino acids. Trimming shortened V by 3 bases and J by 4 bases, and 13 bases separated the two germline ends. CDR1 is PRHDT, CDR2 FYEKMQ, per germline (reference sequence). The CDR3: CASSFGTTNYEQYF. The CDR3 DNA reads TGTGCCAGCAGCTTCGGAACTACAAATTACGAGCAGTACTTC.

The chain employs TRBV5-4 and TRBJ2-3; D gene uncertain. The CDR3 loop spans 11 amino acids. V lost 0 bases and J lost 6, with 2 bases in between. The germline CDR1 and CDR2 sequences are SGHNT and YYREEE (reference sequence). CDR3 in amino acids: CASSLGDTQYF. The DNA for the CDR3 is TGTGCCAGCAGCTTGGGCGATACGCAGTATTTT.

The V call is TRBV6-6, the J call TRBJ2-7; tentative D call: TRBD1 (6 bases). CDR3 length: 12 amino acids. Germline loops: CDR1 MNHNY, CDR2 SVGAGI (reference sequence). Trimming pared 10 bases from V and 0 bases from J, leaving 10 bases between. This chain's CDR3 is CATTGFSYEQYF. Here the CDR3 DNA reads TGTGCCACCACAGGGTTCTCCTACGAGCAGTACTTC.

The chain is built from TRBV27 and TRBJ2-7; no firm D call. V was cut by 5 bases and J by 3 bases, with 11 bases left in between. The CDR3 sequence is 13 residues long. The V gene's germline CDR1 is MNHEY and CDR2 SMNVEV (reference sequence). The DNA for the CDR3 is TGTGCCAGCAGTCCCCATCTCGGCTACGAGCAGTACTTC. It is translated as CASSPHLGYEQYF.

The rearrangement uses TRBV13 and TRBJ2-7; 11 bases map to TRBD2. Germline loops: CDR1 PRHDT, CDR2 FYEKMQ (reference sequence). The CDR3 has 16 amino acids. After removal of 1 base from V and 1 base from J, the junction contained 3 bases not matched to a gene. CDR3 in DNA: TGTGCCAGCAGCTTAGCTAGCGGGGGGCTGTCCTACGAGCAGTACTTC. Residues: CASSLASGGLSYEQYF.

The CDR3 reads CATLALSGGAYEQFF. The CDR3 DNA follows: TGTGCCACCCTGGCTCTTAGCGGGGGGGCTTATGAGCAGTTCTTC. This chain links TRBV7-9 with TRBJ2-1; 11 bases agree with TRBD2. The CDR3 is made up of 15 amino acids. V lost 10 bases to trimming and J lost 8 bases; unmatched junction nucleotides: 13. CDR1 is SEHNR, CDR2 FQNEAQ, per germline (reference sequence).

The chain employs TRBV9 and TRBJ2-3; D gene unclear. The V gene lost 4 bases and the J gene lost 6 bases, with 9 bases spanning the gap. Germline values: CDR1 SGDLS, CDR2 YYNGEE. CDR3 length: 12 amino acids. DNA for the CDR3: TGTGCCAGCAGCCATCCGTCGGATACGCAGTATTTT. It encodes CASSHPSDTQYF.

V gene TRBV2 combines with J gene TRBJ1-2, with D unclear. CDR3 length: 15 residues. Germline lookup yields CDR1 SNHLY and CDR2 FYNNEI. V was shortened by 4 bases and J by 0 bases, with 12 bases between the two germline ends. CDR3 region: CASSGWGKTNYGYTF. The CDR3 DNA follows: TGTGCCAGCAGTGGGTGGGGAAAAACTAACTATGGCTACACCTTC.